The 27 T cell receptor beta chains below were found in one sample sequenced in a study of T cell clonality in common variable immunodeficiency. Sequencing was performed with immunoSEQ multiplex PCR; in TCRdb, only in-frame clones are kept and a portion is missing. Observed in the sample are some 14,000 clones, none of them singletons. General study points: Reportedly, TCR beta sequences from common variable immunodeficiency showed fewer deletions and N-nucleotide insertions.

Antigens of these TCRs are unknown. Sequencing was performed on peripheral blood mononuclear cells. The receptors were sampled from a human donor with common variable immunodeficiency.

Of note for this clone: The read comes to an end 3 residues before the CDR3 does, leaving the germline J gene to fill in the end. The chain joins TRBV2 to TRBJ1-1; 8 bases match TRBD1. Germline V lookup: CDR1 SNHLY, CDR2 FYNNEI. The CDR3 sequence is 14 residues long. The ends lost 4 bases at V and 5 bases at J; junction bases unmatched: 6. CDR3 region: CASSVSGGKTEAFF. Partial CDR3 DNA: TGTGCCAGCAGTGTATCAGGGGGCAAAACTGAA.

As concerns this clone: The CDR3 end falls 3 residues outside the read, so it is completed with the germline J gene. The chain uses TRBV6-1 and TRBJ1-5; 8 bases match TRBD1. J was trimmed by 6 bases and V by 0 bases; bases with no gene match: 16. Looked up from germline, CDR1 is MNHNS and CDR2 is SASEGT. This CDR3 spans 19 amino acids. Incomplete CDR3 DNA: TGTGCCAGCAGTGAAGCGCTAGGACAGGGATTCTCTTCGAGTCAGCCC. Protein sequence: CASSEALGQGFSSSQP. In full, the CDR3 reads CASSEALGQGFSSSQPQHF.

This clone showed up just a few times. CDR3 bases read: TGTGCCAGCAGCTCGACTGCGGGACTAGCGGGGGCG. This sequence encodes CASSSTAGLAGA. The CDR3 reads in full as CASSSTAGLAGAQYF. The genes are TRBV7-8 and TRBJ2-3; 14 bases are shared with TRBD2. From the germline J gene comes the end of the CDR3, since the read stops 3 residues before it. The CDR3 extends over 15 amino acids. Germline V gives CDR1 SGHVS, CDR2 FQNEAQ.

Of note for this clone: With the read ending 3 residues before the CDR3 end, the germline J gene is used to fill in that end. The chain recombines TRBV7-2 with TRBJ2-3, with 13 bases identical to TRBD2. The germline gives CDR1 SGHTA, CDR2 FQGNSA. The CDR3 runs to 15 residues. Trimming removed 6 bases from V and 4 bases from J; junction bases left unmatched: 4. CDR3 loop: CASSQTSGGADTQYF. The CDR3 DNA, read in part, is TGTGCCAGCAGTCAAACTAGCGGGGGGGCAGATACG.

This clone appeared a few times. The CDR3 end lies 3 residues beyond the end of the read and is filled in from the germline J gene. This chain joins TRBV20-1 and TRBJ1-5, with a weak D call TRBD1 (5 bases). With 6 bases removed from V and 4 bases from J, the gap between germline ends came to 10 bases. The CDR3 spans 12 residues. Germline lookup yields CDR1 DFQATT and CDR2 SNEGSKA (reference sequence). Here the CDR3 reads CSAYDRNQPQHF. The DNA read from the CDR3 is TGCAGTGCGTATGACAGAAATCAGCCC.

Regarding this clone: The CDR3 end is not reached by the read, which stops 3 residues before it; the germline J gene fills it in. The chain combines TRBV6-2 or TRBV6-3 with TRBJ2-7, with D possibly matching TRBD1 (6 bases). Per the germline V gene, CDR1 is MNHEY and CDR2 is SVGEGT. V dropped 6 bases and J dropped 3 bases, with 21 bases sitting between them. This CDR3 has 16 residues. CDR3 loop: CASRDPLDRNIYEQYF. The DNA read from the CDR3 is TGTGCCAGCAGAGATCCCTTGGACAGAAACATCTACGAG.

This clone was counted between two and nine times. The read is 3 residues too short to cover the CDR3 end, so that end is filled in from the germline J gene. The rearrangement links TRBV7-9 to TRBJ2-5; maybe TRBD1 (5 bases). The V gene lost 5 bases and the J gene lost 2 bases, with 12 bases spanning the gap. Germline V gene data show CDR1 as SEHNR and CDR2 as FQNEAQ (reference sequence). The CDR3 spans 14 residues. The CDR3 DNA, read in part, is TGTGCCAGCAGCCCATTGAGACAGCAAGAGACC. Protein sequence: CASSPLRQQET. The complete CDR3 sequence is CASSPLRQQETQYF.

Details on this clone: The CDR3 is cut off 3 residues early in the read; its end comes from the germline J gene. The V and J genes are TRBV7-9 and TRBJ2-7; 7 positions agree with TRBD2. The trim removed 3 bases at V and 5 bases at J, leaving 7 bases unmatched. CDR3 length: 14 residues. CDR1 SEHNR and CDR2 FQNEAQ come from the germline V gene (reference sequence). The CDR3 is CASSLMTSRDEQYF. Incomplete CDR3 DNA: TGTGCCAGCAGCTTGATGACTAGCCGTGACGAG.

Worth noting for this clone: A junction end diverges from the germline sequence, so it may reflect a read error. The read halts 3 residues ahead of the CDR3 end, with the missing end drawn from the germline J gene. This chain uses TRBV11-2 with TRBJ2-2; TRBD2 matches at 7 bases. There are 12 residues in the CDR3. Germline CDR1 and CDR2: SGHAT and FQNNGV. Partial CDR3 DNA: TGTGCCAGCAGCTTAGGAACGGGGGGG. Translation: CASSLGTGG. The CDR3 in its entirety is CASSLGTGGLFF.

This clone is labeled as medium-sized. The CDR3 is cut off 3 residues early in the read; its end comes from the germline J gene. Within the sample, other DNA sequences also encode this same CDR3. The gene calls are TRBV7-6 and TRBJ1-1; tentative D call: TRBD1 (5 bases). The CDR3 is 14 residues long. Germline lookup yields CDR1 SGHVS and CDR2 FNYEAQ. The V end was cut by 1 base, the J end by 1 base, with 7 bases between. CDR3 in amino acids: CASSLGTSNTEAFF. The DNA read from the CDR3 is TGTGCCAGCAGCTTAGGGACATCGAACACTGAA.

Concerning this clone: The sequenced fragment ends 3 residues before the CDR3 boundary, so the rest is inferred from the germline J gene. The chain carries TRBV18 and TRBJ2-7, with D perhaps TRBD2 (6 bases). From germline, CDR1 is KGHSH and CDR2 LQKENI. Trimming stripped 6 bases from V and 4 bases from J, with 19 bases between. This CDR3 has 15 residues. The covered CDR3 bases are TGTGCCAGCTCTAGTCCCACTAGCAGGTCGTACGAG. Amino acids: CASSSPTSRSYE. The entire CDR3 sequence reads CASSSPTSRSYEQYF.

A word on this clone: Coverage ceases 3 residues before the CDR3 finishes, and the germline J gene fills in the end. The chain uses TRBV7-2 and TRBJ2-5; D is uncertain. This CDR3 has 13 amino acids. V lost 0 bases and J 5 bases, leaving 7 bases between the germline ends. Germline CDR1 reads SGHTA; CDR2 reads FQGNSA. CDR3 loop: CASSLAPRETQYF. The sequenced CDR3 bases are TGTGCCAGCAGCTTAGCTCCCCGTGAGACC. Supplemented by reference TRBV7-2 and TRBJ2-5, the full variable domain reads GAGVSQSPSNKVTEKGKDVELRCDPISGHTALYWYRQSLGQGLEFLIYFQGNSAPDKSGLPSDRFSAERTGGSVSTLTIQRTQQEDSAVYLCASSLAPRETQYFGPGTRLLVL.

This clone was found a few times. The CDR3 is cut off 3 residues early in the read; its end comes from the germline J gene. V is TRBV19 and J is TRBJ2-5; TRBD2 matches 9 bases. The CDR3 extends over 15 amino acids. After removal of 2 bases from V and 5 bases from J, the junction contained 6 bases not matched to a gene. Germline V gene lookup returns CDR1 LNHDA and CDR2 SQIVND (reference sequence). The covered CDR3 bases are TGTGCCAGTAGTATACCGCGGGGGGGCAGGGAGACC. It yields the protein CASSIPRGGRET. Given in full, the CDR3 is CASSIPRGGRETQYF.

Details on this clone: The CDR3 extends 3 residues past the end of the read, so its final part is completed from the germline J gene. The chain couples TRBV18 to TRBJ1-4; D is uncertain. CDR3 length: 13 residues. V was pared by 1 base and J by 8 bases, with 8 bases between. Germline V gives CDR1 KGHSH, CDR2 LQKENI. The DNA read from the CDR3 is TGTGCCAGCTCACCACAGGGTTGGGAAAAA. Translation gives CASSPQGWEK. The complete CDR3 protein is CASSPQGWEKLFF.

This clone is judged medium-sized (0.01 to 0.1%). The read ends 3 residues before the CDR3 terminus; that terminus is restored from the germline J gene. The chain couples TRBV7-3 to TRBJ2-2; D is undetermined. V lost 6 bases and J lost 0, with 8 bases in between. The length of the CDR3 is 14 residues. Per the germline V gene, CDR1 is SGHTA and CDR2 is FQGTGA. Partial CDR3 DNA: TGTGCCAGCAGATCTACCTCGAACACCGGGGAG. It yields the protein CASRSTSNTGE. The whole CDR3 protein reads CASRSTSNTGELFF. The complete variable domain, with remaining parts taken from reference TRBV7-3 and TRBJ2-2, reads GAGVSQTPSNKVTEKGKYVELRCDPISGHTALYWYRQSLGQGPEFLIYFQGTGAADDSGLPNDRFFAVRPEGSVSTLKIQRTERGDSAVYLCASRSTSNTGELFFGEGSRLTVL.

For this clone: The CDR3 end falls 3 residues outside the read, so it is completed with the germline J gene. The chain joins TRBV19 to TRBJ1-1; D gene ambiguous. Germline CDR1 reads LNHDA; CDR2 reads SQIVND (reference sequence). V was cut by 6 bases and J by 0 bases, with 14 bases left in between. The CDR3 is made up of 15 amino acids. The CDR3 bases that were read are TGTGCCAGTAGCCCCGGACTATCCCTGAACACTGAA. It specifies CASSPGLSLNTE. The full CDR3 sequence reads CASSPGLSLNTEAFF.

In the case of this clone: The CDR3 end is not reached by the read, which stops 3 residues before it; the germline J gene fills it in. The chain links TRBV7-9 to TRBJ2-3; 8 bases align to TRBD2. This CDR3 is built from 12 residues. CDR1 is SEHNR, CDR2 FQNEAQ, per germline (reference sequence). The sequenced CDR3 bases are TGTGCCAGCAGCCCCGGGGGACTAGCG. Protein product: CASSPGGLA. The CDR3, in full, reads CASSPGGLAQYF.

For this clone: The CDR3 end lies 3 residues beyond the end of the read and is filled in from the germline J gene. The rearrangement uses TRBV7-2 and TRBJ2-5, with 7 bases matching TRBD1. Germline values: CDR1 SGHTA, CDR2 FQGNSA. V was pared by 5 bases and J by 5 bases, with 5 bases of the junction left unmatched. The CDR3 is 13 amino acids. The CDR3 DNA, read in part, is TGTGCCAGCAGCCTTGACAGGGTCGAGACC. Translation gives CASSLDRVET. In full, the CDR3 reads CASSLDRVETQYF.

This clone was seen many times. From the germline J gene comes the end of the CDR3, since the read stops 3 residues before it. This chain joins TRBV30 and TRBJ2-5, with 10 bases aligning to TRBD1. V shed 3 bases, J shed 6 bases, and the junction held 4 bases outside the gene matches. This CDR3 is built from 13 residues. In germline, CDR1 is GTSNPN, CDR2 SVGIG (reference sequence). The DNA read from the CDR3 is TGTGCCTGGAGCGGGACAGGGGTCAAGACC. It yields the protein CAWSGTGVKT. The whole CDR3 reads CAWSGTGVKTQYF.

This clone came up a few times. Coverage ceases 3 residues before the CDR3 finishes, and the germline J gene fills in the end. V gene TRBV2 combines with J gene TRBJ2-5; perhaps TRBD1 as D (6 bases). The ends were cut back, 7 bases at V and 2 bases at J, with 8 bases in the middle. Germline CDR1 and CDR2: SNHLY and FYNNEI. The CDR3 has 12 residues. The CDR3 protein is CASKTGQETQYF. CDR3 DNA (partial): TGTGCCAGCAAGACAGGTCAAGAGACC.

By frequency in the sample, this clone is medium-sized. The read ends 3 residues shy of where the CDR3 ends; the end is completed using the germline J gene. The chain has TRBV20-1 and TRBJ1-4, with a possible D match to TRBD1 (5 bases). The germline gives CDR1 DFQATT, CDR2 SNEGSKA (reference sequence). This CDR3 spans 15 amino acids. The V end lost 3 bases, the J end lost 7 bases, and 18 bases lay between the germline ends. The CDR3 DNA, read in part, is TGCAGTGCTAGTTCCGCAGGGAGAGGAGTTGAAAAA. It translates to CSASSAGRGVEK. The complete CDR3 protein is CSASSAGRGVEKLFF.

On this clone itself: The read stops 3 residues short of the end of the CDR3; the missing end is completed from the germline J gene. The chain links TRBV2 to TRBJ1-1; possibly TRBD1 for D (5 bases). Trimming took 6 bases from V and 3 from J, leaving 11 bases between them. Germline V lookup: CDR1 SNHLY, CDR2 FYNNEI. The CDR3 length is 13 residues. Incomplete CDR3 DNA: TGTGCCAGCAGCTTGACAGAATACACTGAA. Translating it yields CASSLTEYTE. The CDR3 in its entirety is CASSLTEYTEAFF.

By share, this clone ranks as medium-sized. From the germline J gene comes the end of the CDR3, since the read stops 3 residues before it. The V call is TRBV20-1, the J call TRBJ2-1; D is perhaps TRBD2 (6 bases). Germline CDR1 reads DFQATT; CDR2 reads SNEGSKA (reference sequence). Trimming left V 5 bases short and J 4 bases short, with 15 bases between. This CDR3 spans 14 amino acids. CDR3 loop: CSAGGMTEYNEQFF. The CDR3 DNA, read in part, is TGCAGTGCTGGGGGGATGACAGAATACAATGAG.

The CDR3 spells CASTLRVSGNEQFF. The sequenced part of the CDR3 DNA is TGTGCCAGCACCCTGAGGGTCAGCGGGAATGAG. The chain recombines TRBV7-9 with TRBJ2-1; weak D call: TRBD2 (6 bases). The observed sequence ends 3 residues before the CDR3 terminus, with the missing tail filled in from the germline J gene. Between the trimmed V and J ends, which lost 7 bases and 7 bases, there was a span of 17 bases. Germline V gene sequence: CDR1 SEHNR, CDR2 FQNEAQ (reference sequence). The CDR3 sequence is 14 residues long.

On this clone itself: The read gets to within 3 residues of the CDR3 end, and the germline J gene fills in the rest. The chain is built from TRBV19 and TRBJ2-5; tentative D call: TRBD2 (6 bases). V dropped 4 bases and J dropped 7 bases, with 22 bases sitting between them. CDR3 length: 16 amino acids. Looked up from germline, CDR1 is LNHDA and CDR2 is SQIVND (reference sequence). The CDR3 sequence is CASSTRGTQGIGTQYF. CDR3 DNA (partial): TGTGCCAGTAGTACCCGGGGGACTCAGGGTATAGGGACC. The whole variable domain, remainder taken from reference TRBV19 and TRBJ2-5, is DGGITQSPKYLFRKEGQNVTLSCEQNLNHDAMYWYRQDPGQGLRLIYYSQIVNDFQKGDIAEGYSVSREKKESFPLTVTSAQKNPTAFYLCASSTRGTQGIGTQYFGPGTRLLVL.

About this clone itself: Read data end 3 residues before the CDR3 end; the end is taken from the germline J gene. The chain carries TRBV7-2 and TRBJ1-1, with a tentative D call TRBD1 (5 bases). The CDR3 is 13 residues long. From germline, CDR1 is SGHTA and CDR2 FQGNSA. The CDR3 loop is CASSLGAGWVAFF. The sequenced part of the CDR3 DNA is TGTGCCAGCAGCTTAGGGGCAGGGTGGGTC.

Details on this clone: The read comes to an end 3 residues before the CDR3 does, leaving the germline J gene to fill in the end. The rearrangement links TRBV7-2 to TRBJ2-7; 7 bases agree with TRBD1. The V and J ends lost 5 bases and 3 bases, in that order; junction bases with no gene match: 7. CDR1 and CDR2 from the germline V gene are SGHTA and FQGNSA. This CDR3 spans 14 amino acids. Here the CDR3 reads CASSVTGWNYEQYF. Incomplete CDR3 DNA: TGTGCCAGCAGCGTGACAGGGTGGAACTACGAG.